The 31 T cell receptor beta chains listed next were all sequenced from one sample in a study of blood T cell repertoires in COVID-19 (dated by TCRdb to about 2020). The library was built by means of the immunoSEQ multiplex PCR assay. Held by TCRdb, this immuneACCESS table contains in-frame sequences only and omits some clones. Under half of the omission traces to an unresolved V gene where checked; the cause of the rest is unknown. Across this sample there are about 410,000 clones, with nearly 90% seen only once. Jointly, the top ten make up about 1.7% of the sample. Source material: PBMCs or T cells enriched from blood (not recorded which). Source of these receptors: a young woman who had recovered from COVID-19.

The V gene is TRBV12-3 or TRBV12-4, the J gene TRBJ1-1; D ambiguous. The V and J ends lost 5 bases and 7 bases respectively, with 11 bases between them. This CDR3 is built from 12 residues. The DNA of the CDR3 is TGTGCCAGCAGTGCTCGAGATAGTGAAGCTTTCTTT. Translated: CASSARDSEAFF.

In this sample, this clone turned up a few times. The CDR3, as DNA: TGTGCCAGCAGTCTCCGACTAGCGGGAGTCTACAATGAGCAGTTCTTC. The encoded protein is CASSLRLAGVYNEQFF. The chain joins TRBV2 to TRBJ2-1; 12 nucleotides agree with TRBD2. This CDR3 has 16 amino acids. CDR1 is SNHLY, CDR2 FYNNEI, per germline. V lost 5 bases and J lost 3; bases outside the gene matches: 5.

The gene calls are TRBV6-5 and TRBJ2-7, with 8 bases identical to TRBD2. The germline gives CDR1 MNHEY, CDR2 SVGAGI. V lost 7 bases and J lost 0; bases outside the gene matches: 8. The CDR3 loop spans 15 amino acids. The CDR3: CASTALAASSYEQYF. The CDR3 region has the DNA TGTGCCAGCACTGCACTAGCGGCAAGCTCCTACGAGCAGTACTTC.

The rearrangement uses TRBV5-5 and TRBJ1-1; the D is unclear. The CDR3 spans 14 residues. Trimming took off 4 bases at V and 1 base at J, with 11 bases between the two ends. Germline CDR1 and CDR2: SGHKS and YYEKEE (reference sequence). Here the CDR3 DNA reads TGTGCCAGCAGCCATCCGACAAGGAACACTGAAGCTTTCTTT. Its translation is CASSHPTRNTEAFF.

The CDR3 reads CASSVGSHYEQYF. The CDR3 region has the DNA TGTGCCAGCAGCGTAGGGTCACACTACGAGCAGTACTTC. The chain has TRBV9 and TRBJ2-7; unclear D gene. The CDR3 runs 13 residues. Trimming removed 0 bases at V and 3 bases at J, with 7 bases between. The germline V gene encodes CDR1 SGDLS and CDR2 YYNGEE.

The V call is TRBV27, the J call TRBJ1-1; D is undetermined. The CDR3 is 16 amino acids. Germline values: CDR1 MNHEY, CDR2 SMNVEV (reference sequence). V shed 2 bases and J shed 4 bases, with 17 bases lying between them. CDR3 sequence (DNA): TGTGCCAGCAGTTTAATGGTTGGCATTATTGGCACTGAAGCTTTCTTT. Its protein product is CASSLMVGIIGTEAFF.

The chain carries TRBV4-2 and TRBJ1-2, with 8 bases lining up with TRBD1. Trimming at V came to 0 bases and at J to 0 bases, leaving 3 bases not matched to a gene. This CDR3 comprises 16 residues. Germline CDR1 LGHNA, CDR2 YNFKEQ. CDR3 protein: CASSQDGTGTNYGYTF. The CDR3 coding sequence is TGTGCCAGCAGCCAAGACGGGACAGGAACTAACTATGGCTACACCTTC.

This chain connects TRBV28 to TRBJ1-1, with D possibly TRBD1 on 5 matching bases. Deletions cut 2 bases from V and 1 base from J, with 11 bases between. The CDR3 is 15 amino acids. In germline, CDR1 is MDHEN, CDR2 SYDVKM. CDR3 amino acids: CASSLAGSPNTEAFF. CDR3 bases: TGTGCCAGCAGTTTAGCAGGGTCGCCGAACACTGAAGCTTTCTTT. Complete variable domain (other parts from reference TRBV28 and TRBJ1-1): DVKVTQSSRYLVKRTGEKVFLECVQDMDHENMFWYRQDPGLGLRLIYFSYDVKMKEKGDIPEGYSVSREKKERFSLILESASTNQTSMYLCASSLAGSPNTEAFFGQGTRLTVV.

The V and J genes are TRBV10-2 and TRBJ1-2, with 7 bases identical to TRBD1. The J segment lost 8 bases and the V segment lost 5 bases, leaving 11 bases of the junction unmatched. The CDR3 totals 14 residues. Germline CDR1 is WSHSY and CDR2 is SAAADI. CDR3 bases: TGCGCCAGCAGTCAGGGGGTCCCCACCAGAGGCTACACCTTC. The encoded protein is CASSQGVPTRGYTF.

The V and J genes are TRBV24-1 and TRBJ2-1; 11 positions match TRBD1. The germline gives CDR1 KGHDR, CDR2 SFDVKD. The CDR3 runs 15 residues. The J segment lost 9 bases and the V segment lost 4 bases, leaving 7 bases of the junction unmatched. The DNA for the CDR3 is TGTGCCACCAGTGACTACGGACAGGGGGCAGGTGAGCAGTTCTTC. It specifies CATSDYGQGAGEQFF.

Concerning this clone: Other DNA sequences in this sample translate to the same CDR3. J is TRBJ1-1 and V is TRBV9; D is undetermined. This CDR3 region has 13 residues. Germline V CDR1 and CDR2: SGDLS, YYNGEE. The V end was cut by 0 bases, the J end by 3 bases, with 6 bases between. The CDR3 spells CASSVGGDTEAFF. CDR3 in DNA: TGTGCCAGCAGCGTAGGCGGGGACACTGAAGCTTTCTTT.

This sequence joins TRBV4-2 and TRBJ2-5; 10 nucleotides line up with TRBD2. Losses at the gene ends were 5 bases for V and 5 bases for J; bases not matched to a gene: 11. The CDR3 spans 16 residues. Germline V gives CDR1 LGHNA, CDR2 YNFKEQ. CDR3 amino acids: CASSKGLGTSEETQYF. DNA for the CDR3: TGTGCCAGCAGCAAAGGACTAGGGACTAGCGAGGAGACCCAGTACTTC.

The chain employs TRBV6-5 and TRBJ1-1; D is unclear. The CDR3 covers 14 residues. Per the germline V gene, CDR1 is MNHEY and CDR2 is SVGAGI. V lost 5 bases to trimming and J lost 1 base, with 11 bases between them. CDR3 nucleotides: TGTGCCAGCAGTAACCTAGGAGCGAACACTGAAGCTTTCTTT. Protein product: CASSNLGANTEAFF.

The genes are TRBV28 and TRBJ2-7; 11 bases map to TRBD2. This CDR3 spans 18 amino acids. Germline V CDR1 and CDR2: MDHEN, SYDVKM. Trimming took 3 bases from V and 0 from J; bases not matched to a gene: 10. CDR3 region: CASSFGASGRYFSYEQYF. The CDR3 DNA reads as TGTGCCAGCAGTTTTGGGGCTAGCGGGAGGTATTTCTCCTACGAGCAGTACTTC.

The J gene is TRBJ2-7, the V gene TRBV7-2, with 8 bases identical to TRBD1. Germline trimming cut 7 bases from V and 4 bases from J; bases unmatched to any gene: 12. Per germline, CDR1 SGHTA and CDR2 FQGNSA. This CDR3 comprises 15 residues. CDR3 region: CASIAFGTGHYEQYF. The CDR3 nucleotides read TGTGCCAGCATCGCTTTCGGGACAGGTCATTACGAGCAGTACTTC.

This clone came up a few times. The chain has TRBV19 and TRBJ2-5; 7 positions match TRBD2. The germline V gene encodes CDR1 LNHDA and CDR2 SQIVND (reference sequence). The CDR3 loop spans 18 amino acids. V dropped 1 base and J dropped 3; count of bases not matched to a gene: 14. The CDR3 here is CASSIGFSRGGLKETQYF. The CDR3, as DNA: TGTGCCAGTAGTATAGGATTTTCGAGGGGAGGGTTAAAAGAGACCCAGTACTTC.

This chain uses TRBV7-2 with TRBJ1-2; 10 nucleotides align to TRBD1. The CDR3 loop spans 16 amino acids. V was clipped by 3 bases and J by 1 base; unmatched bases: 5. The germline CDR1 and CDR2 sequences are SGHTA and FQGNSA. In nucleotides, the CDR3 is TGTGCCAGCAGCTTCGTGTGGACAGGGGGTAACTATGGCTACACCTTC. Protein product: CASSFVWTGGNYGYTF.

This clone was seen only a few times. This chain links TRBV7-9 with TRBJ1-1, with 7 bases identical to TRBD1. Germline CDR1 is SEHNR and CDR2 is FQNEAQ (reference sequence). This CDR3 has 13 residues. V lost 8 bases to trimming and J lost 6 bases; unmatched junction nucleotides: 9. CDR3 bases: TGTGCCAGCGCCGTCGGACAGGTCGCTGAAGCTTTCTTT. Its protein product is CASAVGQVAEAFF.

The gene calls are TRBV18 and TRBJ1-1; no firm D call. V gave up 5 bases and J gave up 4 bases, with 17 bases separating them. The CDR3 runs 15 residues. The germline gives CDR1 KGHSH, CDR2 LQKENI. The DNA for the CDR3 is TGTGCCAGCTCAACGACCCCAAAGGGAGGCACTGAAGCTTTCTTT. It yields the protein CASSTTPKGGTEAFF.

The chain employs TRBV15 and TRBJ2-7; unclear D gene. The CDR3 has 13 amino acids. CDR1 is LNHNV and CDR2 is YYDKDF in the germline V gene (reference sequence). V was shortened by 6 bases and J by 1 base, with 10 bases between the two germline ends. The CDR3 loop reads CATRSYPSYEQYF. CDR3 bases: TGTGCCACCAGGAGCTATCCATCCTACGAGCAGTACTTC.

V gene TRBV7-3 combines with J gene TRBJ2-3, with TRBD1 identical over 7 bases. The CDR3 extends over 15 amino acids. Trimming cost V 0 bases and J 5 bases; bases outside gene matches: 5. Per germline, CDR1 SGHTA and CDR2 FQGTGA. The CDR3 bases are TGTGCCAGCAGCTTAACAAGTGACAGGGAAGATACGCAGTATTTT. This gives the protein CASSLTSDREDTQYF.

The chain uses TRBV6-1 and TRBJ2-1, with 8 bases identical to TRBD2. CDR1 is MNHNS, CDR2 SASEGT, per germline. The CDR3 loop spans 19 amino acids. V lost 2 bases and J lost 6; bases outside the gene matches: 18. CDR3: CASSEQIRIGLAGFNEQFF. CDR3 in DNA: TGTGCCAGCAGTGAACAAATTCGTATCGGGCTAGCGGGCTTCAATGAGCAGTTCTTC.

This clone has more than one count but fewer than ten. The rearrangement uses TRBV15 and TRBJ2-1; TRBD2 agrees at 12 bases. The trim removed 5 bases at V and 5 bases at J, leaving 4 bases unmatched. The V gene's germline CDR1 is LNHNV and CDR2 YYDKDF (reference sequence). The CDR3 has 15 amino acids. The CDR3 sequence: CATSLLAGGDNEQFF. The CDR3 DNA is TGTGCCACCAGCCTACTAGCGGGGGGTGACAATGAGCAGTTCTTC. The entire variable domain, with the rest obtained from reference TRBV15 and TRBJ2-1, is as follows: DAMVIQNPRYQVTQFGKPVTLSCSQTLNHNVMYWYQQKSSQAPKLLFHYYDKDFNNEADTPDNFQSRRPNTSFCFLDIRSPGLGDTAMYLCATSLLAGGDNEQFFGPGTRLTVL.

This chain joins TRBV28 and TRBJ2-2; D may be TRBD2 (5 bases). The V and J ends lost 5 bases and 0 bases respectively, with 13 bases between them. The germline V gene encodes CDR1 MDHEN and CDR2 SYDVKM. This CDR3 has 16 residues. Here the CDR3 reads CASSPRGFSNTGELFF. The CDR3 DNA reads TGTGCCAGCAGTCCTCGCGGGTTTTCGAACACCGGGGAGCTGTTTTTT.

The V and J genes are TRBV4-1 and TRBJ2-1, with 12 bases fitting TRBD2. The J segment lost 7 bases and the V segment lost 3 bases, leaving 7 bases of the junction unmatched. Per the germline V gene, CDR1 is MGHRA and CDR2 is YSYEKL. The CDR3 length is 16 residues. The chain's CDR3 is CASSQPRTSGMNEQFF. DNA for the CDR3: TGCGCCAGCAGCCAGCCTAGGACTAGCGGGATGAATGAGCAGTTCTTC.

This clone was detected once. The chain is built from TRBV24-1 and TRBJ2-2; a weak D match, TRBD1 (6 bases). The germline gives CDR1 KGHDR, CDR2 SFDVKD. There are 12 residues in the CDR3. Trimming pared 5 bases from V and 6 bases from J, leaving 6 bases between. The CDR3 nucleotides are TGTGCCACCAGTGGGGGGCCCGGGGAGCTGTTTTTT. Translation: CATSGGPGELFF.

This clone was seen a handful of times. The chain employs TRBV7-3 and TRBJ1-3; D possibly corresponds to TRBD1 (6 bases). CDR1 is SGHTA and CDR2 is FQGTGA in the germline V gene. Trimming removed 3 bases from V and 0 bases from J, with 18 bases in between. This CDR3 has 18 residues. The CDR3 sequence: CASSFRRRDTFSGNTIYF. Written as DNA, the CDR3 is TGTGCCAGCAGCTTCCGCAGAAGGGACACCTTCTCTGGAAACACCATATATTTT.

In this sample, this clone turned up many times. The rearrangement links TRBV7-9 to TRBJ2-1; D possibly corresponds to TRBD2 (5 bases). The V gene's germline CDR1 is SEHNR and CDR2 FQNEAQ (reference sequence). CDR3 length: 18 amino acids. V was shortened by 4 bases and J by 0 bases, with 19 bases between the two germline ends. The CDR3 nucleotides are TGTGCCAGCAGCTCCCGGCGCGGGCCGAGTATCTCCTACAATGAGCAGTTCTTC. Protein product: CASSSRRGPSISYNEQFF.

This CDR3 is CASSLRGALGTEAFF. CDR3 nucleotides: TGTGCCAGCAGTCTTCGGGGGGCCCTGGGTACTGAAGCTTTCTTT. The chain has TRBV6-5 and TRBJ1-1, with TRBD1 as a possible D gene (6 bases). V was cut by 5 bases and J by 5 bases, with 18 bases left in between. The V gene's germline CDR1 is MNHEY and CDR2 SVGAGI. The CDR3 extends over 15 amino acids.

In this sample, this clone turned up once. CDR3 coding DNA: TGTGCCAGCAGTCAAGTTCCGGGACAGGGCCAGAGGCAGCCCCAGCATTTT. Translating gives CASSQVPGQGQRQPQHF. The rearrangement uses TRBV28 and TRBJ1-5, with 9 positions matching TRBD1. The CDR3 runs to 17 residues. CDR1 is MDHEN, CDR2 SYDVKM, per germline. V lost 5 bases to trimming and J lost 7 bases; unmatched junction nucleotides: 15.

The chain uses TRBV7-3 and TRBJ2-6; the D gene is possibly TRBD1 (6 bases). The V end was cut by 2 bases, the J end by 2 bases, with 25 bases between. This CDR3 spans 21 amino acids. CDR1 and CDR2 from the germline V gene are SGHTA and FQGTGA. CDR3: CASSLLNRDTDWKAGANVLTF. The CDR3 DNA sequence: TGTGCCAGCAGCTTATTAAACAGGGATACGGACTGGAAGGCTGGGGCCAACGTCCTGACTTTC.